Sequencing of this T cell receptor beta chain was carried out in a study of blood T cell repertoires in COVID-19. The wider study: Samples came from the United States, Italy and Spain, spanning acute and convalescent COVID-19. Sources were T cells, B-cell-depleted T cells, or PBMCs; the material itself was cDNA or gDNA.

The CDR3 runs 14 residues. V was cut by 6 bases and J by 5 bases, with 14 bases left in between. Germline V gives CDR1 SGHTA, CDR2 FQGNSA. Seattle cases were enrolled at active infection and followed longitudinally. Per the original data handling: Amplification of reference gene primers was used by the study to estimate nucleated cell counts. Generated by immunoSEQ multiplex PCR, the TCRdb table keeps only in-frame clones and is missing some. V and J calls and clone size are as listed in that table; D and trimming were resolved from the DNA. The table lists 310,000 or so clones, over 80% of them singletons. Only one count was recorded for this clone.

The origin of this receptor is a man aged 30 to 45 with COVID-19, enrolled during active disease. The sequenced sample consisted of peripheral blood. The V call is TRBV7-2, the J call TRBJ1-5, with D maybe TRBD1 (6 bases). In DNA, the CDR3 is TGTGCCAGCAGTTGGGGCAGGGGTGATCAGCCCCAGCATTTT. It encodes CASSWGRGDQPQHF.